This T cell receptor (beta chain) is from a study of T cell responses to AZD1222 COVID-19 vaccine. Study findings and constraints: Repertoires were sampled only after the peak T cell response. Reportedly, nearly half the spike-specific TCRs target unmutated variant regions.

Deletions cut 6 bases from V and 7 bases from J, with 16 bases between. CDR1 and CDR2 (germline): MGHDK, SYGVNS. This CDR3 region has 13 residues. Remarks on this clone: Its specificity is not known.

Assay: immunoSEQ multiplex PCR; the TCRdb copy retains only in-frame clones and omits some. The sample carries more than 95,000 clones, about 89% recorded once. The chain recombines TRBV25-1 with TRBJ2-7, with D unclear. This TCR derives from an adult in good health. The input for sequencing was peripheral blood, taken on day 0 of AZD1222 vaccination. The DNA of the CDR3 is TGTGCCAGCAGAGGACGGCGGTGGGGAGAGCAGTACTTC. This gives the protein CASRGRRWGEQYF.